What follows are 18 T cell receptor beta chains derived from one specimen sequenced in a study of blood T cell repertoires in COVID-19. TCRdb's table, derived via immunoSEQ multiplex PCR, lists solely in-frame clones and lacks some. The sample consists of more than 95,000 clones, 90% to 95% of them appearing once. Sequencing was done on a sample of peripheral blood. These receptors were obtained from a man in his fifties with COVID-19, enrolled during active disease.

The V gene is TRBV2, the J gene TRBJ2-2; the match to TRBD2 covers 9 bases. The CDR3 is 16 amino acids. CDR1 and CDR2 (germline): SNHLY, FYNNEI. Trimming cost V 5 bases and J 5 bases; bases outside gene matches: 9. Written as DNA, the CDR3 is TGTGCCAGCAGTCCTGGGGCGGGAGGGTATACCGGGGAGCTGTTTTTT. This sequence encodes CASSPGAGGYTGELFF.

The chain joins TRBV24-1 to TRBJ1-5, with D tentatively TRBD1 (5 bases). CDR1 is KGHDR and CDR2 is SFDVKD in the germline V gene. The germline V and J ends were trimmed by 6 bases and 2 bases, with 13 bases remaining between them. The CDR3 is 15 amino acids. Here the CDR3 reads CATSTPWGGNQPQHF. In DNA form, the CDR3 reads TGTGCCACCAGTACCCCCTGGGGGGGCAATCAGCCCCAGCATTTT.

This clone was seen only a few times. The rearrangement links TRBV18 to TRBJ1-3, with no clear D. CDR3 length: 15 residues. Trimming stripped 3 bases from V and 3 bases from J, with 12 bases between. Germline CDR1 reads KGHSH; CDR2 reads LQKENI. CDR3 in DNA: TGTGCCAGCTCACCTGGAGCTGGATATGGAAACACCATATATTTT. This codes for CASSPGAGYGNTIYF.

The V and J genes are TRBV6-2 or TRBV6-3 and TRBJ2-1; D is undetermined. Trimming shortened V by 2 bases and J by 3 bases, and 8 bases separated the two germline ends. CDR1 MNHEY and CDR2 SVGEGT come from the germline V gene. The CDR3 spans 14 residues. CDR3 coding DNA: TGTGCCAGCAGTTACCAAACTGACTACAATGAGCAGTTCTTC. It specifies CASSYQTDYNEQFF.

This clone is a singleton in its sample. At one end, the junction sequence differs from germline, possibly due to a read error. This sequence joins TRBV5-1 and TRBJ2-1, with D perhaps TRBD2 (5 bases). Germline V gives CDR1 SGHRS, CDR2 YFSETQ. The CDR3 spans 15 residues. CDR3 region: CASSPLGSSHNEQFF. The CDR3, as DNA: TGCGCCAGCAGCCCCCTGGGGAGCTCCCACAATGAGCAGTTCTTC.

This chain links TRBV7-6 with TRBJ1-3, with 10 nucleotides matching TRBD1. The CDR3 runs 16 residues. The J segment lost 1 base and the V segment lost 3 bases, leaving 3 bases of the junction unmatched. Germline lookup yields CDR1 SGHVS and CDR2 FNYEAQ. The CDR3 region is CASSFRQGASGNTIYF. In DNA form, the CDR3 reads TGTGCCAGCAGCTTCAGACAGGGGGCTTCTGGAAACACCATATATTTT. Full variable domain (remainder filled in from reference TRBV7-6 and TRBJ1-3): GAGVSQSPRYKVTKRGQDVALRCDPISGHVSLYWYRQALGQGPEFLTYFNYEAQQDKSGLPNDRFSAERPEGSISTLTIQRTEQRDSAMYRCASSFRQGASGNTIYFGEGSWLTVV.

The genes are TRBV6-5 and TRBJ2-2, with TRBD1 identical over 7 bases. CDR1 is MNHEY, CDR2 SVGAGI, per germline. The CDR3 contains 15 residues. Unmatched junction bases numbered 4, after V lost 6 bases and J lost 0 bases. CDR3 residues: CASRMDRTNTGELFF. The CDR3 bases are TGTGCCAGCAGAATGGACAGGACGAACACCGGGGAGCTGTTTTTT.

The chain joins TRBV3-1 (or the pseudogene TRBV3-2) to TRBJ1-2, with TRBD1 identical over 9 bases. CDR1 is LGHDT, CDR2 YNNKEL, per germline (reference sequence). After removal of 3 bases from V and 5 bases from J, the junction contained 7 bases not matched to a gene. The CDR3 loop spans 15 amino acids. In DNA form, the CDR3 reads TGTGCCAGCAGCCAGAGGGACAGGGAGAGTTATGGCTACACCTTC. Its protein product is CASSQRDRESYGYTF.

This clone was observed a handful of times. V and J are TRBV28 and TRBJ2-7; TRBD2 might be the D (5 bases). CDR1 MDHEN and CDR2 SYDVKM come from the germline V gene. This CDR3 spans 17 amino acids. The ends were cut back, 8 bases at V and 2 bases at J, with 25 bases in the middle. The CDR3 DNA sequence: TGTGCCAGCCAACAACCCCCGCGCCTAGCTAGAACCTACGAGCAGTACTTC. Translation: CASQQPPRLARTYEQYF.

This chain links TRBV7-2 with TRBJ2-6, with 10 bases identical to TRBD2. The CDR3 is 17 amino acids. Germline-derived CDR1 and CDR2 are SGHTA and FQGNSA. Unmatched junction bases numbered 5, after V lost 5 bases and J lost 1 base. In DNA form, the CDR3 reads TGTGCCAGCAGCCTTCGACTAGCGGGTTCTGGGGCCAACGTCCTGACTTTC. Encoded protein: CASSLRLAGSGANVLTF.

V usage is TRBV12-3 or TRBV12-4 and J usage is TRBJ2-5, with TRBD1 matching 9 bases. The trim removed 6 bases at V and 3 bases at J, leaving 2 bases unmatched. This CDR3 has 13 residues. Here the CDR3 reads CASSWDREETQYF. CDR3 DNA sequence: TGTGCCAGCAGCTGGGACAGGGAAGAGACCCAGTACTTC.

V and J are TRBV5-6 and TRBJ1-4; D gene unclear. Trimming shortened V by 3 bases and J by 8 bases, and 11 bases separated the two germline ends. The CDR3 is 13 residues long. Per the germline V gene, CDR1 is SGHDT and CDR2 is YYEEEE. CDR3 DNA: TGTGCCAGCAGCTCCCCTAGAGGGGAAAAACTGTTTTTT. It translates to CASSSPRGEKLFF.

This chain connects TRBV5-5 to TRBJ2-5; D may be TRBD2 (5 bases). The CDR3 totals 20 residues. Germline CDR1 is SGHKS and CDR2 is YYEKEE (reference sequence). Trimming left V 1 base short and J 4 bases short, with 29 bases between. The CDR3 here is CASSLSMVMDRGLVGETQYF. The DNA of the CDR3 is TGTGCCAGCAGCTTGAGTATGGTGATGGACCGCGGGTTGGTCGGAGAGACCCAGTACTTC. Together with reference TRBV5-5 and TRBJ2-5, the CDR3 gives the full variable domain: DAGVTQSPTHLIKTRGQQVTLRCSPISGHKSVSWYQQVLGQGPQFIFQYYEKEERGRGNFPDRFSARQFPNYSSELNVNALLLGDSALYLCASSLSMVMDRGLVGETQYFGPGTRLLVL.

The chain employs TRBV7-8 and TRBJ2-1, with a possible D match to TRBD1 (6 bases). The V end was cut by 5 bases, the J end by 4 bases, with 15 bases between. In germline, CDR1 is SGHVS, CDR2 FQNEAQ. The CDR3 is 15 residues long. The CDR3 nucleotides read TGTGCCAGCAGCACCCGCTGGACAGTGTACAATGAGCAGTTCTTC. Its translation: CASSTRWTVYNEQFF.

The CDR3 sequence: CASSPGLAANFSSYEQYV. CDR3 DNA sequence: TGTGCCAGCTCGCCGGGACTAGCGGCTAACTTTAGCTCCTACGAGCAGTACGTC. The V gene is TRBV18, the J gene TRBJ2-7, with 11 bases identical to TRBD2. CDR1 is KGHSH, CDR2 LQKENI, per germline. This CDR3 contains 18 residues. The V gene end was trimmed by 6 bases and the J gene end by 0 bases; junction bases not matched to a gene: 13.

The chain employs TRBV18 and TRBJ2-5, with TRBD1 matching 8 bases. Losses at the gene ends were 5 bases for V and 7 bases for J; bases not matched to a gene: 9. From germline, CDR1 is KGHSH and CDR2 LQKENI. This CDR3 region has 14 residues. The CDR3 spells CASSMDRAGGTQYF. In DNA form, the CDR3 reads TGTGCCAGCTCAATGGACAGGGCCGGGGGGACCCAGTACTTC.

CDR3 protein: CASSSYNRQSGELFF. CDR3 nucleotides: TGTGCCAGCAGCTCATACAATCGACAATCCGGGGAGCTGTTTTTT. V is TRBV7-2 and J is TRBJ2-2; D unclear. Germline loops: CDR1 SGHTA, CDR2 FQGNSA. The V gene lost 4 bases and the J gene lost 6 bases, with 15 bases spanning the gap. The CDR3 loop spans 15 amino acids.

V usage is TRBV6-5 and J usage is TRBJ2-7; perhaps TRBD1 as D (5 bases). Trimming removed 7 bases from V and 3 bases from J, with 13 bases in between. The CDR3 sequence is 13 residues long. Germline CDR1 is MNHEY and CDR2 is SVGAGI. In DNA, the CDR3 is TGTGCCAGCAACCAGGGTGGAATCTACGAGCAGTACTTC. Encoded protein: CASNQGGIYEQYF.